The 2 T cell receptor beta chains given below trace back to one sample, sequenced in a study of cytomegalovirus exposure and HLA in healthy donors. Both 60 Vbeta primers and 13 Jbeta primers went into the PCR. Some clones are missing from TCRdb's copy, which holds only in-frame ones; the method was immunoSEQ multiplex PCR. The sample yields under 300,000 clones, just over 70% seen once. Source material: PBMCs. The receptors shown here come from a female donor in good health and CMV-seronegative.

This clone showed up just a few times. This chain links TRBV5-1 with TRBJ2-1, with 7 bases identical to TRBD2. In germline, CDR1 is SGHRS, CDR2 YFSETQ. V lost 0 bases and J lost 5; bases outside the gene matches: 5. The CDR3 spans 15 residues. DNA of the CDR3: TGCGCCAGCAGCTTGGCCGCTAGCGGTCACAATGAGCAGTTCTTC. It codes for CASSLAASGHNEQFF.

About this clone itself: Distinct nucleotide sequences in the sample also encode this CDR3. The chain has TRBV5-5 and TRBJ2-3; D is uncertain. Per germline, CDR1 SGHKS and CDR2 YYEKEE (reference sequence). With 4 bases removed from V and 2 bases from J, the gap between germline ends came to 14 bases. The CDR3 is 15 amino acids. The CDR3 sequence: CASSLAYSSTDTQYF. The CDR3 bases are TGTGCCAGCAGCCTGGCCTACAGTTCCACAGATACGCAGTATTTT.